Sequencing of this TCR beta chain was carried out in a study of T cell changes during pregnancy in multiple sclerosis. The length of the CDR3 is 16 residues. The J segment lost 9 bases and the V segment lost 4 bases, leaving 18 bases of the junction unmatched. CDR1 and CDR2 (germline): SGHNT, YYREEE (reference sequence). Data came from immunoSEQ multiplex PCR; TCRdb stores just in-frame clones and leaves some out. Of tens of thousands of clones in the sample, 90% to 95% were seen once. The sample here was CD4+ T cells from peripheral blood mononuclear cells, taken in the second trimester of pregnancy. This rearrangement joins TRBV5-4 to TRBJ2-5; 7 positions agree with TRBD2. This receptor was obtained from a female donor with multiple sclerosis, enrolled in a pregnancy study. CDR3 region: CASSPGTGGSGSPQYF. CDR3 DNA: TGTGCCAGCAGCCCAGGAACGGGGGGTAGCGGGTCCCCCCAGTACTTC.